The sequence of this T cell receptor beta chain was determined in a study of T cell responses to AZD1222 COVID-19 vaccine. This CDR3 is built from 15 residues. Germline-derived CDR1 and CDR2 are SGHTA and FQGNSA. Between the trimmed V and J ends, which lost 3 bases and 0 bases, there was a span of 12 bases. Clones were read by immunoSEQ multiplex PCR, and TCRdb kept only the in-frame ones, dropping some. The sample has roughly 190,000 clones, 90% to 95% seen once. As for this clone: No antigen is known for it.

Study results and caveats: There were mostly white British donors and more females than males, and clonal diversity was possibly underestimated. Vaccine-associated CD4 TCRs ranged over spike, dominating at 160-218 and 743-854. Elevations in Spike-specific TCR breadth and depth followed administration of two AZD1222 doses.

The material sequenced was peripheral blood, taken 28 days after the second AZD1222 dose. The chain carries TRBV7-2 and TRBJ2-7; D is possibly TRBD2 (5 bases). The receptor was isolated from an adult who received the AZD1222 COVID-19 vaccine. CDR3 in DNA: TGTGCCAGCAGCTTCGGGATTCCAAACTCCTACGAGCAGTACTTC. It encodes CASSFGIPNSYEQYF.